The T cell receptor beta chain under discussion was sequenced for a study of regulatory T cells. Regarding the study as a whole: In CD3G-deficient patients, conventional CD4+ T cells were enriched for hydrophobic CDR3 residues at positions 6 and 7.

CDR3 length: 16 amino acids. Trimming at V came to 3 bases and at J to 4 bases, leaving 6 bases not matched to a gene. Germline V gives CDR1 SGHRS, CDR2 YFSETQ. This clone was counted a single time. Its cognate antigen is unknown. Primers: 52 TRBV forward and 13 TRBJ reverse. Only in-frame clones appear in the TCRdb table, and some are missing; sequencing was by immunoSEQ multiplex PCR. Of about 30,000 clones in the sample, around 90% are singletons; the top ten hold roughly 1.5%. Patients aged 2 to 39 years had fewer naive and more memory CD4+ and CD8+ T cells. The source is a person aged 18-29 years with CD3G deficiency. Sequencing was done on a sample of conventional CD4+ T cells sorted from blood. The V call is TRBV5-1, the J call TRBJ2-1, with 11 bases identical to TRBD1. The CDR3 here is CASSSGQGAVYNEQFF. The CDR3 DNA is TGCGCCAGCAGCTCCGGACAGGGGGCGGTTTACAATGAGCAGTTCTTC.